The TCR beta chain under discussion was sequenced for a study of blood T cell repertoires in COVID-19. Background on the study: Sample material is recorded as cDNA or gDNA derived from T cells, B-cell-depleted T cells, or PBMCs.

Per the original methods: From reference gene primer amplification, estimates of nucleated cell counts were derived. The repertoire was sequenced with immunoSEQ multiplex PCR; TCRdb's copy has only in-frame clones and lacks some. The DNA was the basis for D and trimming; V, J and clone size are from that table. Among under 200,000 clones listed, approximately 89% were seen once. Cohorts were based on clinical histories the participants reported. Cohort 3 donors were reported recovered after two negative PCRs, clearance, or symptom resolution. The sequence derives from a woman aged 18-29 years who had recovered from COVID-19. Material for sequencing was PBMCs or T cells enriched from blood (not recorded which).

CDR3 in amino acids: CASSGSLGGETQYF. In DNA, the CDR3 is TGTGCCAGCAGTGGGAGTCTGGGGGGAGAGACCCAGTACTTC. The chain couples TRBV2 to TRBJ2-5; weak D call: TRBD2 (6 bases). The V end lost 4 bases, the J end lost 4 bases, and 13 bases lay between the germline ends. The CDR3 contains 14 residues. Germline V gives CDR1 SNHLY, CDR2 FYNNEI.